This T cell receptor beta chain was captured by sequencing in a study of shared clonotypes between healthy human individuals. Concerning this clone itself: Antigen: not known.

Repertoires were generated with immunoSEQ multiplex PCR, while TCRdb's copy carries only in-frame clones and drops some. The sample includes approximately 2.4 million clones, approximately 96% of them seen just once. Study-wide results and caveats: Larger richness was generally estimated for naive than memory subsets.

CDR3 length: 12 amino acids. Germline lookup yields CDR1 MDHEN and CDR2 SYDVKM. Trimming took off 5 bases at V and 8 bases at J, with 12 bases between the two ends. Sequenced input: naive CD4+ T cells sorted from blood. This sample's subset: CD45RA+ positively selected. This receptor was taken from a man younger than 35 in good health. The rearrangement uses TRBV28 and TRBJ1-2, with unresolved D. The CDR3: CASSGGLGGYTF. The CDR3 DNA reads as TGTGCCAGCAGTGGAGGATTGGGGGGCTACACCTTC.